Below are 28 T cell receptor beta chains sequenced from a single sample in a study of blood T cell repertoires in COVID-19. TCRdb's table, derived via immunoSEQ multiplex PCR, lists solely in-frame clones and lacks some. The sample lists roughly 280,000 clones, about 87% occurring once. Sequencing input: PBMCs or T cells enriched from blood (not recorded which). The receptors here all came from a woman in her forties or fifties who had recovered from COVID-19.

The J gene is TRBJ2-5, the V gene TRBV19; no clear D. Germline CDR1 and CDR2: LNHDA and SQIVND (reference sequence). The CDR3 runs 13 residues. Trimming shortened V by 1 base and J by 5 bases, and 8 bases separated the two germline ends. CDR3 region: CASSIGRTETQYF. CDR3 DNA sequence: TGTGCCAGTAGTATAGGCCGCACTGAGACCCAGTACTTC.

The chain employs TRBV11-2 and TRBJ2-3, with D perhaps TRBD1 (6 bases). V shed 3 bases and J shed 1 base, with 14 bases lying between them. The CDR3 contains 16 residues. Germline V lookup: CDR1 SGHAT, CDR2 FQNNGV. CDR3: CASSLLSAGGTDTQYF. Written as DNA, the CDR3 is TGTGCCAGCAGCTTGCTGTCGGCAGGGGGCACAGATACGCAGTATTTT.

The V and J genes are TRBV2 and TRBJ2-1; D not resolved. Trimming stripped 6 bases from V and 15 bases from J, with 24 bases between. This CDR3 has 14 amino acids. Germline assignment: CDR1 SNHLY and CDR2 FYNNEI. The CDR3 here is CASRPSPGGVSLFF. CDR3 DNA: TGTGCCAGCAGGCCCTCTCCCGGTGGTGTCTCGCTGTTCTTC.

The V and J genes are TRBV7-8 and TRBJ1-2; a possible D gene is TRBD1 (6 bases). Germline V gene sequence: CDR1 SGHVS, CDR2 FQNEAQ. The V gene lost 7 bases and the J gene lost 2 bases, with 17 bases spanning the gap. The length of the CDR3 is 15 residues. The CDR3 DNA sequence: TGTGCCAGCACCCCGATTGGGGGCAGGAACTATGGCTACACCTTC. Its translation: CASTPIGGRNYGYTF.

The CDR3 DNA sequence: TGTGCCATCAGTGAGTCTTCGGGCTATGGCTACACCTTC. This translates into CAISESSGYGYTF. V gene TRBV10-3 combines with J gene TRBJ1-2; no reliable D call. V shed 0 bases and J shed 4 bases, with 6 bases lying between them. The CDR3 is 13 residues long. Germline lookup yields CDR1 ENHRY and CDR2 SYGVKD.

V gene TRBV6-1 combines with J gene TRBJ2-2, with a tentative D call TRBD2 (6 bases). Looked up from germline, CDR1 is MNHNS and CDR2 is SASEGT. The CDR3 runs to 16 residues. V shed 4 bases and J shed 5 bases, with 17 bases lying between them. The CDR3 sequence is CASSGFHSGRTGELFF. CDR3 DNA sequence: TGTGCCAGCAGTGGGTTTCATTCTGGGAGGACCGGGGAGCTGTTTTTT.

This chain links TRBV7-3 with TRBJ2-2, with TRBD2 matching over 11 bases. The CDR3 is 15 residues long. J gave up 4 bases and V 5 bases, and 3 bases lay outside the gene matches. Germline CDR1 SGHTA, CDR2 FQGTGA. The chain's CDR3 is CASSLGLAGTGELFF. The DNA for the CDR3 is TGTGCCAGCAGCCTAGGACTAGCGGGCACCGGGGAGCTGTTTTTT.

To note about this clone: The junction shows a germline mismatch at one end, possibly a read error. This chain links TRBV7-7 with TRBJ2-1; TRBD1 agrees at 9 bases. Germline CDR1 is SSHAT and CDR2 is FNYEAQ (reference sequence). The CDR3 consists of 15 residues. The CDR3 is CASSVGTGSYNEQFF. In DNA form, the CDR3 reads TGTGCTAGCAGCGTTGGGACAGGGTCCTACAATGAGCAGTTCTTC. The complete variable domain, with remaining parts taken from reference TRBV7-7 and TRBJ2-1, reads GAGVSQSPRYKVTKRGQDVTLRCDPISSHATLYWYQQALGQGPEFLTYFNYEAQPDKSGLPSDRFSAERPEGSISTLTIQRTEQRDSAMYRCASSVGTGSYNEQFFGPGTRLTVL.

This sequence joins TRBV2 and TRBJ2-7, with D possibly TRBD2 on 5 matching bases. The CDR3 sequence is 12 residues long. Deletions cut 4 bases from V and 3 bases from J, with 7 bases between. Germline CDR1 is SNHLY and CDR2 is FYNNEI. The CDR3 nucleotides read TGTGCCAGCAGTGCGGGGAGCTACGAGCAGTACTTC. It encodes CASSAGSYEQYF.

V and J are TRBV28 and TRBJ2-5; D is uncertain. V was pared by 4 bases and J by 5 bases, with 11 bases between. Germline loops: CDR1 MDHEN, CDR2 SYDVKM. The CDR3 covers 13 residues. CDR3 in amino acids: CASSSEHRETQYF. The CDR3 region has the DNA TGTGCCAGCAGTTCGGAGCACCGGGAGACCCAGTACTTC.

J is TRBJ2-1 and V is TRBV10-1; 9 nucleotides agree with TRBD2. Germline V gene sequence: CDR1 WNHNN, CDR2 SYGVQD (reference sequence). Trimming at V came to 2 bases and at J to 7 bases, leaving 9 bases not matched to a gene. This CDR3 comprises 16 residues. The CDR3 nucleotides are TGCGCCAGCAGTGAGATAGCGGGAGAGGTTGGAAATGAGCAGTTCTTC. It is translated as CASSEIAGEVGNEQFF.

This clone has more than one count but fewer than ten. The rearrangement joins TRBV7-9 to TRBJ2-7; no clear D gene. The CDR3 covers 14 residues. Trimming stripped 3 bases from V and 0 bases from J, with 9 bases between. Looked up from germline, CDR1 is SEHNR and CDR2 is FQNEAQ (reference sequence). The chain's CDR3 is CASSFRESSYEQYF. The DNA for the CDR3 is TGTGCCAGCAGCTTTCGTGAGAGCTCCTACGAGCAGTACTTC.

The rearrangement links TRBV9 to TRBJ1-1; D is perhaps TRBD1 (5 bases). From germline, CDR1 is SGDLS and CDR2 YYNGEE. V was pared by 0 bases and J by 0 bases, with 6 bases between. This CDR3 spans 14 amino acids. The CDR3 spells CASSVEGVNTEAFF. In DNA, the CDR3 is TGTGCCAGCAGCGTAGAAGGGGTGAACACTGAAGCTTTCTTT.

The CDR3 sequence: CAISDNTDTQYF. CDR3 nucleotide sequence: TGTGCCATCAGTGACAACACAGATACGCAGTATTTT. The V gene is TRBV10-3, the J gene TRBJ2-3; no firm D call. Germline V gene lookup returns CDR1 ENHRY and CDR2 SYGVKD. V lost 3 bases to trimming and J lost 2 bases, with 3 bases between them. The CDR3 length is 12 residues.

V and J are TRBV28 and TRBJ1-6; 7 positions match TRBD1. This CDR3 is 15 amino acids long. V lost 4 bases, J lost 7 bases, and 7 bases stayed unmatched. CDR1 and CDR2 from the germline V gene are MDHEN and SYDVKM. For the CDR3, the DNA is TGTGCCAGCAGTTCCCCCGACAGGGCGAATTCACCCCTCCACTTT. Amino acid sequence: CASSSPDRANSPLHF.

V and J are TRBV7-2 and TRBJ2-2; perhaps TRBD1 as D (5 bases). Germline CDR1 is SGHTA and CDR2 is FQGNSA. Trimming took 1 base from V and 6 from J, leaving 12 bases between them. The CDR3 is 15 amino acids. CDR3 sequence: CASSLGASGSGELFF. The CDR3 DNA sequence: TGTGCCAGCAGCTTAGGAGCCTCAGGGTCCGGGGAGCTGTTTTTT.

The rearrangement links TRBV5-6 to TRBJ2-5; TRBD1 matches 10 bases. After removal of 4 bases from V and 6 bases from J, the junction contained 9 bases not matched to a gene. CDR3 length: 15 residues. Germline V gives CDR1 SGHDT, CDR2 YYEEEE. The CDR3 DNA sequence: TGTGCCAGCAGCACTGACAGGGGGCCCCGCCAGACCCAGTACTTC. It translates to CASSTDRGPRQTQYF.

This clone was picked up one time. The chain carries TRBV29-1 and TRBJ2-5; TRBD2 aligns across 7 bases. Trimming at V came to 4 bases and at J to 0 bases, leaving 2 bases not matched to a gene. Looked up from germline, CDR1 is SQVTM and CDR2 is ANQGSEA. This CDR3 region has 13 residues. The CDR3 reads CSVAGRNQETQYF. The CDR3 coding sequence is TGCAGCGTTGCCGGGAGGAACCAAGAGACCCAGTACTTC. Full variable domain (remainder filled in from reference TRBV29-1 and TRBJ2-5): SAVISQKPSRDICQRGTSLTIQCQVDSQVTMMFWYRQQPGQSLTLIATANQGSEATYESGFVIDKFPISRPNLTFSTLTVSNMSPEDSSIYLCSVAGRNQETQYFGPGTRLLVL.

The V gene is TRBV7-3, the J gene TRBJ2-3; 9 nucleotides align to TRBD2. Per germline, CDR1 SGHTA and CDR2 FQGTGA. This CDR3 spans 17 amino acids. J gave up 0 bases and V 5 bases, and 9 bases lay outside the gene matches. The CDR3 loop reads CASSPTPSGVSTDTQYF. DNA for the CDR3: TGTGCCAGCAGCCCAACCCCTAGCGGGGTTAGCACAGATACGCAGTATTTT.

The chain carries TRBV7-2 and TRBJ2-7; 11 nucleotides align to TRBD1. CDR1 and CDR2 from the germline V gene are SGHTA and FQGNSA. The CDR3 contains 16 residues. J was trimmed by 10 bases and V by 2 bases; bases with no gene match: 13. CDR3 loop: CASSLRPGQGAQEQYF. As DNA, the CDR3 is TGTGCCAGCAGCTTAAGGCCCGGACAGGGGGCGCAAGAACAGTACTTC.

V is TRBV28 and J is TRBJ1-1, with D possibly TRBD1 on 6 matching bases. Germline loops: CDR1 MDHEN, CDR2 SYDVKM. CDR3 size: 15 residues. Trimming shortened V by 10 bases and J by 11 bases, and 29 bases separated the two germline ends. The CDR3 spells CATGSSQAGPQGAFF. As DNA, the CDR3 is TGTGCCACCGGATCCTCGCAAGCAGGACCTCAGGGGGCTTTCTTT. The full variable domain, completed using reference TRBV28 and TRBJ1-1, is DVKVTQSSRYLVKRTGEKVFLECVQDMDHENMFWYRQDPGLGLRLIYFSYDVKMKEKGDIPEGYSVSREKKERFSLILESASTNQTSMYLCATGSSQAGPQGAFFGQGTRLTVV.

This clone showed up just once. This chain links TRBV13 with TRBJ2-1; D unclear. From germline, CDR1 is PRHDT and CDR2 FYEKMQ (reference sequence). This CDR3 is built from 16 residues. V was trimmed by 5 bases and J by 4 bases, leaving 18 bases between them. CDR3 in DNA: TGTGCCAGCAGCCCTCCAGCTAGTTCTTTGTACAATGAGCAGTTCTTC. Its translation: CASSPPASSLYNEQFF.

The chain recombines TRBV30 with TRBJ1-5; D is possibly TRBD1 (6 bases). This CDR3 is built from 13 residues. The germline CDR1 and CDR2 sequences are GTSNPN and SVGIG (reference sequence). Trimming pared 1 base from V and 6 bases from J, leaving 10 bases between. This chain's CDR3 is CAWSAGAAQPQHF. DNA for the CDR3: TGTGCCTGGAGTGCAGGGGCGGCTCAGCCCCAGCATTTT.

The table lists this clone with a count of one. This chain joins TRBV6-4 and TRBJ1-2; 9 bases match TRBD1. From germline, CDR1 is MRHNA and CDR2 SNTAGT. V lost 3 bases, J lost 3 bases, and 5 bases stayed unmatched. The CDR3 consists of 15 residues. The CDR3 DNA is TGTGCCAGCAGTGATTCGGGACAGGGTCACTATGGCTACACCTTC. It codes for CASSDSGQGHYGYTF.

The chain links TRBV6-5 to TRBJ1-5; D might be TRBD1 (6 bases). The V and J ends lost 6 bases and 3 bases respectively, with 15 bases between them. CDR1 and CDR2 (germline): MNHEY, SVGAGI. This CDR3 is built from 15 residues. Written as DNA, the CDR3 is TGTGCCAGCAGAGTACAGGGCACGATCAATCAGCCCCAGCATTTT. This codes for CASRVQGTINQPQHF.

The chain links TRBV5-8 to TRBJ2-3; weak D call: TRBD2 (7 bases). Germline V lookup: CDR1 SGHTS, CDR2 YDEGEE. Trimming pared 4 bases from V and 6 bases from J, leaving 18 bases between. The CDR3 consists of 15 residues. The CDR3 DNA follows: TGTGCCAGCAGCCCAACCCGTGGGGGGGGCGATACGCAGTATTTT. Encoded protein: CASSPTRGGGDTQYF.

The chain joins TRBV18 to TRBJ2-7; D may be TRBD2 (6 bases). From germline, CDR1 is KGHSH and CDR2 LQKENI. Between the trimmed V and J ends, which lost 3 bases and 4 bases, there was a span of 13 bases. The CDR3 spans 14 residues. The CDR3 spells CASSPGTSEYEQYF. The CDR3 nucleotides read TGTGCCAGCTCACCCGGGACTTCCGAGTACGAGCAGTACTTC.

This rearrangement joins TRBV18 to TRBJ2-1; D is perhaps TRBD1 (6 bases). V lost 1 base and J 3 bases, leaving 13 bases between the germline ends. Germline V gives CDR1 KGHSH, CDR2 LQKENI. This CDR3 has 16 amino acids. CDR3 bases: TGTGCCAGCTCACCACTACAGGGAACTGACTACAATGAGCAGTTCTTC. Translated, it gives CASSPLQGTDYNEQFF. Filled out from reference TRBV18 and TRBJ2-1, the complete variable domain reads NAGVMQNPRHLVRRRGQEARLRCSPMKGHSHVYWYRQLPEEGLKFMVYLQKENIIDESGMPKERFSAEFPKEGPSILRIQQVVRGDSAAYFCASSPLQGTDYNEQFFGPGTRLTVL.